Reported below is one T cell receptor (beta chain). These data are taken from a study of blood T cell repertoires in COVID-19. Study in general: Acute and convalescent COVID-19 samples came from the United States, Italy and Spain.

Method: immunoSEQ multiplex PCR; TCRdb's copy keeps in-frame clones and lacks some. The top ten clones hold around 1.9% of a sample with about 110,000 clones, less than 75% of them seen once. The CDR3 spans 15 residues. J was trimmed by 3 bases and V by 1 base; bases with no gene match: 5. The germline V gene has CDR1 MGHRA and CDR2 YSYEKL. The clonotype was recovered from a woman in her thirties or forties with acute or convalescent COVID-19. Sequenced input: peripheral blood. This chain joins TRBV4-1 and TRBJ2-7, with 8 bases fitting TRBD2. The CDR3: CASSQVPGGHYEQYF. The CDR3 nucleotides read TGCGCCAGCAGCCAAGTCCCGGGGGGGCACTACGAGCAGTACTTC.